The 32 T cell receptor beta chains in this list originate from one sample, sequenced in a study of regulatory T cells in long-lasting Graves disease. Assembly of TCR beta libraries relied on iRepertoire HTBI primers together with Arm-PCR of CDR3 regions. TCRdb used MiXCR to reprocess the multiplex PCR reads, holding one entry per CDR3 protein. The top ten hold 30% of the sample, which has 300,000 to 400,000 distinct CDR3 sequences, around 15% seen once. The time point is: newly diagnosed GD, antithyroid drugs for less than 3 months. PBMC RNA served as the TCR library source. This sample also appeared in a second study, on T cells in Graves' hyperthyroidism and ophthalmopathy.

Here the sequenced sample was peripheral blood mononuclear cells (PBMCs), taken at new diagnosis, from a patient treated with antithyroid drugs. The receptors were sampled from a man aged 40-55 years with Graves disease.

CDR3 protein: CASSGEYPGTVGSGANVLTF. CDR3 coding DNA: TGTGCCAGCAGCGGGGAATATCCCGGGACAGTGGGCTCTGGGGCCAACGTCCTGACTTTC. V usage is TRBV16 and J usage is TRBJ2-6, with 7 bases lining up with TRBD1. Germline lookup yields CDR1 KGHSY and CDR2 FQNENV. The ends lost 5 bases at V and 0 bases at J; junction bases unmatched: 16. This CDR3 contains 20 residues.

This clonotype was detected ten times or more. The CDR3 nucleotides are TGCAGTGCTAGATTTAGTGAGAACACCGGGGAGCTGTTTTTT. This translates into CSARFSENTGELFF. V gene TRBV20-1 combines with J gene TRBJ2-2; the D is unclear. CDR1 is DFQATT, CDR2 SNEGSKA, per germline (reference sequence). Trimming shortened V by 2 bases and J by 1 base, and 8 bases separated the two germline ends. The CDR3 is 14 residues long.

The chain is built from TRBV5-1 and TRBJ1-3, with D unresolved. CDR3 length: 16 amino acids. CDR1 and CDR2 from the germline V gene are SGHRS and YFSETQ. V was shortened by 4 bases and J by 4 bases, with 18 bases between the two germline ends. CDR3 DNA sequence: TGCGCCAGCAGCCCGATGTTCGGTGGAGGAGGAAACACCATATATTTT. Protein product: CASSPMFGGGGNTIYF.

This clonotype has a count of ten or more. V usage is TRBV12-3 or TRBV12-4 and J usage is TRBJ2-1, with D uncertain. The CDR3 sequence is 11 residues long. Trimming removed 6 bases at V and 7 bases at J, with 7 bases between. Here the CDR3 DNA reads TGTGCCAGCAGGGTAGTGAATGAGCAGTTCTTC. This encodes CASRVVNEQFF.

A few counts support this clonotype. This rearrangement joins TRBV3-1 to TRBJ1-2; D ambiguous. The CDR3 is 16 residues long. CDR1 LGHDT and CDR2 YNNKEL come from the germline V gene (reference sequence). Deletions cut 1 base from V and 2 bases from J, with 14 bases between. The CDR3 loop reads CASSQAGQVGNYGYTF. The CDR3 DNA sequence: TGTGCCAGCAGCCAAGCGGGTCAGGTCGGAAACTATGGCTACACCTTC. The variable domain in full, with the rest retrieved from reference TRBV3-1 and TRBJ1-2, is DTAVSQTPKYLVTQMGNDKSIKCEQNLGHDTMYWYKQDSKKFLKIMFSYNNKELIINETVPNRFSPKSPDKAHLNLHINSLELGDSAVYFCASSQAGQVGNYGYTFGSGTRLTVV.

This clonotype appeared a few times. CDR3: CASSVAGPGNTIYF. The CDR3 nucleotides are TGTGCCAGCAGCGTAGCTGGTCCTGGAAACACCATATATTTT. The chain links TRBV9 to TRBJ1-3; no clear D gene. This CDR3 is built from 14 residues. The V end lost 0 bases, the J end lost 2 bases, and 6 bases lay between the germline ends. Per the germline V gene, CDR1 is SGDLS and CDR2 is YYNGEE.

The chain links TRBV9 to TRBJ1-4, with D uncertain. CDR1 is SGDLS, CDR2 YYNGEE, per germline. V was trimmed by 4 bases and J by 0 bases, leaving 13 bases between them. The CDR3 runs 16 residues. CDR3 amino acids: CASSSSGTATNEKLFF. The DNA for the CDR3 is TGTGCCAGCAGCTCAAGCGGCACTGCAACTAATGAAAAACTGTTTTTT.

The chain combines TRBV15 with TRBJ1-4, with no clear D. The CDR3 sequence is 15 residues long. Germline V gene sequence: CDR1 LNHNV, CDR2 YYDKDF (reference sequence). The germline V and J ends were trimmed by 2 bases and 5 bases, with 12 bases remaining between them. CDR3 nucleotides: TGTGCCACCAGCAGAAGTAGGTCCCGAAATGAAAAACTGTTTTTT. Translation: CATSRSRSRNEKLFF.

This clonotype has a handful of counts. The chain's CDR3 is CASSLRRTSGGEETQYF. CDR3 in DNA: TGTGCCAGCAGTTTACGACGGACTAGCGGGGGGGAAGAGACCCAGTACTTC. The rearrangement links TRBV12-3 or TRBV12-4 to TRBJ2-5; 15 positions agree with TRBD2. Losses at the gene ends were 2 bases for V and 3 bases for J; bases not matched to a gene: 4. The CDR3 totals 17 residues.

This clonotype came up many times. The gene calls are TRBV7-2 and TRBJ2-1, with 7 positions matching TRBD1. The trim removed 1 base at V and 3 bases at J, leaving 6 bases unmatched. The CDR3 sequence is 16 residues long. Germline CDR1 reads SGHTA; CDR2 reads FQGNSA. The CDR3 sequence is CASSLVGGQIYNEQFF. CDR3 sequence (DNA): TGTGCCAGCAGCTTAGTTGGGGGACAGATCTACAATGAGCAGTTCTTC.

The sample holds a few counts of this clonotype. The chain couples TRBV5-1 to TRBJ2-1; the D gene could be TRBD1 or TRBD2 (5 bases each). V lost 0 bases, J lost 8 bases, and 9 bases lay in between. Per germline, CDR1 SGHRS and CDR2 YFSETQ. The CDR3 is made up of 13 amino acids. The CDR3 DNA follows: TGCGCCAGCAGCTTGGGGGGGTGGGATGAGCAGTTCTTC. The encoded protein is CASSLGGWDEQFF.

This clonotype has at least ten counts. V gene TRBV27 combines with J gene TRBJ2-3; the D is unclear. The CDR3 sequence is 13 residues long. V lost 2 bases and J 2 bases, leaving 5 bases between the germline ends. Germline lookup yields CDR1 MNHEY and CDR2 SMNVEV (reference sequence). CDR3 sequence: CASSLTHTDTQYF. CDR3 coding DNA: TGTGCCAGCAGTTTAACCCACACAGATACGCAGTATTTT.

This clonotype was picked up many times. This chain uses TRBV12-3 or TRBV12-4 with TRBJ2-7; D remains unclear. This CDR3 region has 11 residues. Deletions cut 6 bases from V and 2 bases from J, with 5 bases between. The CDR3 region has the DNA TGTGCCAGCAGCTACACCTACGAGCAGTACTTC. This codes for CASSYTYEQYF.

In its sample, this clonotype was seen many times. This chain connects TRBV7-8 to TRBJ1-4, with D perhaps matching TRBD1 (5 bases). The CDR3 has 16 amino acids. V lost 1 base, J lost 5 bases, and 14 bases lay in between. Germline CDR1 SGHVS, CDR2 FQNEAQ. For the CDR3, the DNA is TGTGCCAGCAGCTTAGGAATTGCAGGGATAAATGAAAAACTGTTTTTT. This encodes CASSLGIAGINEKLFF.

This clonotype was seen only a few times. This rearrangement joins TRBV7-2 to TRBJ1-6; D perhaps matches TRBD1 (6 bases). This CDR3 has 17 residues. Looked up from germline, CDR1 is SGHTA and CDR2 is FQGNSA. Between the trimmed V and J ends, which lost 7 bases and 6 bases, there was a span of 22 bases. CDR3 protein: CASKFHPGGRSNSPLHF. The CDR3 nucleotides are TGTGCCAGCAAATTCCATCCCGGGGGGCGAAGTAATTCACCCCTCCACTTT.

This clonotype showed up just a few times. Written as DNA, the CDR3 is TGTGCCAGCAGCTTAAAACGGAGGGGGCTACCCGCTAACTATGGCTACACCTTC. Translated: CASSLKRRGLPANYGYTF. The chain joins TRBV7-9 to TRBJ1-2; 7 nucleotides agree with TRBD1. Trimming removed 2 bases from V and 0 bases from J; junction bases left unmatched: 12. CDR1 and CDR2 from the germline V gene are SEHNR and FQNEAQ (reference sequence). The CDR3 spans 18 residues.

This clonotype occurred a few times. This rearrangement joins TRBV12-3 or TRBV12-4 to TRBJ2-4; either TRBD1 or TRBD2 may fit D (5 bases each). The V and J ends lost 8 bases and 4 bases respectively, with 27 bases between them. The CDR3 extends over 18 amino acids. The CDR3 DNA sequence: TGTGCCAGCTCGGGACGGCAGACTACCTGGCGTCATAAAAACATTCAGTACTTC. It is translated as CASSGRQTTWRHKNIQYF.

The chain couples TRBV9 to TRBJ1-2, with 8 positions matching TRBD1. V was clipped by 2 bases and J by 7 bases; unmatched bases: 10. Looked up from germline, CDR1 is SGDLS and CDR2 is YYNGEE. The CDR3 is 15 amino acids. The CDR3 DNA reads TGTGCCAGCAGCGTTCGGGCCGACAGGGGCGGTGGCTACACCTTC. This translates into CASSVRADRGGGYTF.

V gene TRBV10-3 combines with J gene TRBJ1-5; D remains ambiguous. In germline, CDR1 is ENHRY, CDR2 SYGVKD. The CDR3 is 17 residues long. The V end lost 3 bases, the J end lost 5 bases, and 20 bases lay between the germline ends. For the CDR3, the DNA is TGTGCCATCAGTGACCAGGCGGGCAGGACCAGTTATCAGCCCCAGCATTTT. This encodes CAISDQAGRTSYQPQHF.

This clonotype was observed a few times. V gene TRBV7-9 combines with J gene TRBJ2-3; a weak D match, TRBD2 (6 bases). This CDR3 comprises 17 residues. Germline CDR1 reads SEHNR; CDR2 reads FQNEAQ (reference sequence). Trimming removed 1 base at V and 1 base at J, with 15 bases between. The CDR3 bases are TGTGCCAGCAGCTTAGGTACGGGACTCCTACGCACAGATACGCAGTATTTT. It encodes CASSLGTGLLRTDTQYF.

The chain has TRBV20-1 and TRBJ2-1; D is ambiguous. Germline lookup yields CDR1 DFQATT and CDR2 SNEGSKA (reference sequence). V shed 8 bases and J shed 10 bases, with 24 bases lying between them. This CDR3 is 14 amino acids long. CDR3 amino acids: CSLLGRQVVGEQFF. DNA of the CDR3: TGCAGTCTTTTGGGCCGGCAGGTGGTGGGCGAGCAGTTCTTC.

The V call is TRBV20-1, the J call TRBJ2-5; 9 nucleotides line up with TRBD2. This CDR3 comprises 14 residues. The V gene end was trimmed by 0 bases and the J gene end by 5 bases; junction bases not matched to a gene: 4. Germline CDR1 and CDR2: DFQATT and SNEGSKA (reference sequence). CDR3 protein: CSARDLAGRETQYF. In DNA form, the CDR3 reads TGCAGTGCTAGAGATCTAGCGGGGAGGGAGACCCAGTACTTC.

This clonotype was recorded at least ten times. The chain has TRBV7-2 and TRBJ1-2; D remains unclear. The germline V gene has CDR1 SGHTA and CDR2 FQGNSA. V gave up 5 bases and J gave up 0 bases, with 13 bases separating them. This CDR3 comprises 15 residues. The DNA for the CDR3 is TGTGCCAGCAGCGAGGGTCTCCTCACTAACTATGGCTACACCTTC. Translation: CASSEGLLTNYGYTF.

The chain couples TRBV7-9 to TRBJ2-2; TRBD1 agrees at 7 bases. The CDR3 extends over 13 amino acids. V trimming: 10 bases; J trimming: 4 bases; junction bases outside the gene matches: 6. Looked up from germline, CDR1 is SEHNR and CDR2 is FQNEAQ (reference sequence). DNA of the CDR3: TGTGCCAACAGGGGCGGCGTCACCGGGGAGCTGTTTTTT. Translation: CANRGGVTGELFF. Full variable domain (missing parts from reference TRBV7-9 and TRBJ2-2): DTGVSQNPRHKITKRGQNVTFRCDPISEHNRLYWYRQTLGQGPEFLTYFQNEAQLEKSRLLSDRFSAERPKGSFSTLEIQRTEQGDSAMYLCANRGGVTGELFFGEGSRLTVL.

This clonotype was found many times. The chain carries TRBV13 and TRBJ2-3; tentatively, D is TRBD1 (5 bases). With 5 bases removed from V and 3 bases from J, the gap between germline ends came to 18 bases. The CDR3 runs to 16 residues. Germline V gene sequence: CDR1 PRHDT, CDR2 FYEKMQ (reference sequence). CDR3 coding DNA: TGTGCCAGCAGCCCCTTTGGGCAGGGAAGTACAGATACGCAGTATTTT. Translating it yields CASSPFGQGSTDTQYF.

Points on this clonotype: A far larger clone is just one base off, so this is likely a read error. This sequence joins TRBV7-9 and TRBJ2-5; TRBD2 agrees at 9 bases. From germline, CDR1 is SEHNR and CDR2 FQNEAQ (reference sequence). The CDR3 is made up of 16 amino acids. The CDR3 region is CTSSPHGGGGAKTQYF. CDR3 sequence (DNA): TGTACCAGCAGCCCGCATGGGGGCGGGGGGGCGAAGACCCAGTACTTC.

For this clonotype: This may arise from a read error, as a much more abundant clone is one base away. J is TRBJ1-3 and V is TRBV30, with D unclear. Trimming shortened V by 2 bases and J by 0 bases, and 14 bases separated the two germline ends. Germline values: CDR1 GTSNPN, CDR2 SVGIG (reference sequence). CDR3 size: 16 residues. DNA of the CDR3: TGTGCCTGGAGTCTCCCAGGCGCCGTCTCTGGAAACACCATATATTTT. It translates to CAWSLPGAVSGNTIYF.

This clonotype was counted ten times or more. DNA of the CDR3: TGTGCCAGCAGTGATAGGGGGAGCACAGATACGCAGTATTTT. Translated: CASSDRGSTDTQYF. The chain links TRBV6-4 to TRBJ2-3, with D perhaps TRBD1 (6 bases). Germline V gene sequence: CDR1 MRHNA, CDR2 SNTAGT. V lost 3 bases and J 0 bases, leaving 7 bases between the germline ends. This CDR3 spans 14 amino acids.

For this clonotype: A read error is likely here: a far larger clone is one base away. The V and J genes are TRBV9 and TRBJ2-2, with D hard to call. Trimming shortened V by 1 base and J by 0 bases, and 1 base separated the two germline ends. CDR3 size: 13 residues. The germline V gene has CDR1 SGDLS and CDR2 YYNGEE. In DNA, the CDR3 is TGTGCCAGCAGCGTAACGAACACCGGGGAGCTGTTTTTT. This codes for CASSVTNTGELFF.

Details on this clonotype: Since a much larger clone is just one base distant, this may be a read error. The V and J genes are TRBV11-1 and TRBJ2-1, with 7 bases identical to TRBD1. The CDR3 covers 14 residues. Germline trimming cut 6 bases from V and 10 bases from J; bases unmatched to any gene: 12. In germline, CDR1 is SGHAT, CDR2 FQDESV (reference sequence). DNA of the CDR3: TGTGCCAGCAGTTGGACAGGTGGGAACTACGAGCAGTTCTTC. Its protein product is CASSWTGGNYEQFF.

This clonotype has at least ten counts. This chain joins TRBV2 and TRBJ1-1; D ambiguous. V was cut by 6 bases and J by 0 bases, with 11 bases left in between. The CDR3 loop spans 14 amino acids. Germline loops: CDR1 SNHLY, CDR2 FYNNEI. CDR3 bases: TGTGCCAGCAGCCTAGGTGTTATGAACACTGAAGCTTTCTTT. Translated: CASSLGVMNTEAFF.

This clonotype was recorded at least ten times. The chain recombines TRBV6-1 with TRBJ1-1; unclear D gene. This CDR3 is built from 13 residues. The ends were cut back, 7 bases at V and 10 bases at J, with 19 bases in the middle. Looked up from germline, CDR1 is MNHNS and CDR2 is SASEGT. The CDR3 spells CASTYGVRSLAFF. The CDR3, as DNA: TGTGCCAGCACCTACGGGGTACGGAGTTTAGCTTTCTTT.